These 29 T cell receptor beta chains came from one sample sequenced in a study of beta chain features in type 1 diabetes. Since all of the isolated RNA was reverse transcribed, expressed TCRB transcripts were what got sequenced. TCRdb keeps only in-frame clones here, not all; method: immunoSEQ multiplex PCR. The table has 300,000 to 450,000 clones, 10% to 15% seen once; the top ten hold more than 0.015%. Sequenced input: naive CD4+ T cells from blood. Receptors originate from a man aged 18-30 years in good health.

The chain joins TRBV7-2 to TRBJ2-1; no clear D gene. Trimming pared 3 bases from V and 4 bases from J, leaving 19 bases between. Germline CDR1 and CDR2: SGHTA and FQGNSA. The CDR3 contains 17 residues. The CDR3: CASSLGLRRIQYNEQFF. The CDR3 coding sequence is TGTGCCAGCAGCTTGGGCCTTCGGCGAATACAATACAATGAGCAGTTCTTC.

This clone was detected only a few times. The chain recombines TRBV7-2 with TRBJ2-7; 7 bases are shared with TRBD1. CDR1 is SGHTA, CDR2 FQGNSA, per germline. The trim removed 4 bases at V and 3 bases at J, leaving 6 bases unmatched. This CDR3 is built from 14 residues. CDR3 sequence reads: CASSSRTGRYEQYF. The CDR3 bases are TGTGCCAGCAGCTCTCGGACAGGCCGCTACGAGCAGTACTTC.

The chain employs TRBV7-9 and TRBJ2-1, with D unresolved. The CDR3 loop spans 13 amino acids. V dropped 3 bases and J dropped 3 bases, with 6 bases sitting between them. In germline, CDR1 is SEHNR, CDR2 FQNEAQ (reference sequence). Here the CDR3 DNA reads TGTGCCAGCAGCTTTAGCAGCTACAATGAGCAGTTCTTC. Encoded protein: CASSFSSYNEQFF.

This chain joins TRBV7-9 and TRBJ2-3; possibly TRBD1 for D (5 bases). This CDR3 is 16 amino acids long. CDR1 is SEHNR, CDR2 FQNEAQ, per germline (reference sequence). The V gene lost 1 base and the J gene lost 5 bases, with 16 bases spanning the gap. The CDR3 DNA follows: TGTGCCAGCAGCTTAGGCCCCGGTCCCGGACAAGATACGCAGTATTTT. Encoded protein: CASSLGPGPGQDTQYF. The full variable domain, rest sourced from reference TRBV7-9 and TRBJ2-3, is DTGVSQNPRHKITKRGQNVTFRCDPISEHNRLYWYRQTLGQGPEFLTYFQNEAQLEKSRLLSDRFSAERPKGSFSTLEIQRTEQGDSAMYLCASSLGPGPGQDTQYFGPGTRLTVL.

The chain uses TRBV5-1 and TRBJ2-7; weak D call: TRBD2 (6 bases). V dropped 4 bases and J dropped 2 bases, with 16 bases sitting between them. There are 15 residues in the CDR3. Germline CDR1 reads SGHRS; CDR2 reads YFSETQ. This CDR3 reads CASSPGGGRAYEQYF. The CDR3 nucleotides read TGCGCCAGCAGCCCCGGCGGAGGGCGCGCCTACGAGCAGTACTTC.

The table lists this clone with a few counts. The V gene is TRBV4-3, the J gene TRBJ1-2, with unresolved D. Trimming took 2 bases from V and 3 from J, leaving 10 bases between them. Germline V gene lookup returns CDR1 LGHNA and CDR2 YSLEER. The CDR3 has 14 amino acids. CDR3 bases: TGCGCCAGCAGCCAACTCTCCGCAGACTATGGCTACACCTTC. It codes for CASSQLSADYGYTF.

This clone was seen a handful of times. This chain uses TRBV28 with TRBJ2-7; 8 positions match TRBD1. Germline assignment: CDR1 MDHEN and CDR2 SYDVKM. This CDR3 contains 16 residues. V shed 3 bases and J 3 bases; nucleotides not matched to a gene: 10. The CDR3 DNA reads as TGTGCCAGCAGTTTTGGAAGCCGGACAGGGAACTACGAGCAGTACTTC. The encoded protein is CASSFGSRTGNYEQYF.

This clone was picked up a small number of times. The chain carries TRBV11-3 and TRBJ2-7; D gene uncertain. The CDR3 has 13 amino acids. Trimming cost V 5 bases and J 4 bases, with 12 bases left between them. The germline V gene encodes CDR1 SGHNT and CDR2 YENEEA. The DNA for the CDR3 is TGTGCCAGCAGCCTAGGTGTCGGGTACGAGCAGTACTTC. Protein: CASSLGVGYEQYF. Complete variable domain (other parts from reference TRBV11-3 and TRBJ2-7): EAGVVQSPRYKIIEKKQPVAFWCNPISGHNTLYWYLQNLGQGPELLIRYENEEAVDDSQLPKDRFSAERLKGVDSTLKIQPAELGDSAVYLCASSLGVGYEQYFGPGTRLTVT.

This chain uses TRBV10-3 with TRBJ2-7; D unclear. The CDR3 is 13 amino acids. The germline V gene encodes CDR1 ENHRY and CDR2 SYGVKD. The V gene lost 3 bases and the J gene lost 2 bases, with 8 bases spanning the gap. CDR3 nucleotide sequence: TGTGCCATCAGTGAATCAGCGCCCTACGAGCAGTACTTC. Protein: CAISESAPYEQYF.

The rearrangement uses TRBV4-1 and TRBJ2-1; 10 positions agree with TRBD2. J lost 4 bases, V lost 4 bases, and 4 bases had no gene match. Germline lookup yields CDR1 MGHRA and CDR2 YSYEKL. There are 15 residues in the CDR3. The CDR3 is CASSRGLATYNEQFF. The CDR3 region has the DNA TGCGCCAGCAGCCGGGGACTAGCGACTTACAATGAGCAGTTCTTC.

A note on this clone: This sample also contains other DNA sequences that code for the same CDR3. The chain carries TRBV5-4 and TRBJ2-3; D uncertain. Trimming cost V 4 bases and J 0 bases, with 3 bases left between them. CDR1 SGHNT and CDR2 YYREEE come from the germline V gene (reference sequence). CDR3 size: 12 residues. CDR3 DNA: TGTGCCAGCAGCCTAAGCACAGATACGCAGTATTTT. The encoded protein is CASSLSTDTQYF.

CDR3 region: CASRFPRGEQYF. Written as DNA, the CDR3 is TGTGCCAGCAGATTCCCCAGGGGAGAGCAGTACTTC. The chain recombines TRBV21-1 with TRBJ2-7; TRBD1 is the table's D call and was not checked against the DNA. TRBV21-1 is designated a pseudogene. CDR3 size: 12 residues.

The chain is built from TRBV18 and TRBJ2-7; D remains ambiguous. Germline V CDR1 and CDR2: KGHSH, LQKENI. CDR3 length equals 14 residues. V was trimmed by 6 bases and J by 0 bases, leaving 12 bases between them. The CDR3 DNA is TGTGCCAGCTCTCCCGGCGGCAGCTCCTACGAGCAGTACTTC. Translation: CASSPGGSSYEQYF.

This clone has just a few counts. The rearrangement joins TRBV7-2 to TRBJ1-1; perhaps TRBD1 as D (5 bases). The CDR3 runs to 14 residues. The germline V and J ends were trimmed by 3 bases and 1 base, with 9 bases remaining between them. Germline CDR1 is SGHTA and CDR2 is FQGNSA. The CDR3 DNA sequence: TGTGCCAGCAGCTTGGGGCAGACGAACACTGAAGCTTTCTTT. Amino acids: CASSLGQTNTEAFF. The full variable domain, rest sourced from reference TRBV7-2 and TRBJ1-1, is GAGVSQSPSNKVTEKGKDVELRCDPISGHTALYWYRQSLGQGLEFLIYFQGNSAPDKSGLPSDRFSAERTGGSVSTLTIQRTQQEDSAVYLCASSLGQTNTEAFFGQGTRLTVV.

This clone was seen a few times. The rearrangement links TRBV30 to TRBJ1-2; no clear D gene. The V end lost 3 bases, the J end lost 5 bases, and 10 bases lay between the germline ends. The germline CDR1 and CDR2 sequences are GTSNPN and SVGIG (reference sequence). CDR3 size: 12 residues. The DNA for the CDR3 is TGTGCCTGGAGGGAGTTTCGGTATGGCTACACCTTC. This encodes CAWREFRYGYTF.

The J gene is TRBJ1-2, the V gene TRBV19; D perhaps matches TRBD1 (5 bases). Trimming shortened V by 4 bases and J by 6 bases, and 12 bases separated the two germline ends. From germline, CDR1 is LNHDA and CDR2 SQIVND (reference sequence). This CDR3 region has 13 residues. The chain's CDR3 is CASSTRAGDGYTF. For the CDR3, the DNA is TGTGCCAGTAGTACGAGGGCGGGGGATGGCTACACCTTC.

This clone was picked up a small number of times. The CDR3 spells CASSQVLGAGSYEQYF. The CDR3 DNA sequence: TGCGCCAGCAGCCAAGTACTGGGAGCGGGGTCCTACGAGCAGTACTTC. The chain links TRBV4-3 to TRBJ2-7; 7 nucleotides agree with TRBD2. The CDR3 runs 16 residues. V lost 1 base and J lost 1; bases outside the gene matches: 7. Germline V lookup: CDR1 LGHNA, CDR2 YSLEER.

The J gene is TRBJ2-1, the V gene TRBV7-3, with 12 bases that match TRBD2. This CDR3 has 15 residues. Germline V lookup: CDR1 SGHTA, CDR2 FQGTGA. V shed 4 bases and J 7 bases; nucleotides not matched to a gene: 5. The CDR3 loop is CASSWTSGISNEQFF. For the CDR3, the DNA is TGTGCCAGCAGCTGGACTAGCGGGATTAGTAATGAGCAGTTCTTC.

This sequence joins TRBV30 and TRBJ2-3, with TRBD1 matching 8 bases. The CDR3 length is 13 residues. CDR1 and CDR2 (germline): GTSNPN, SVGIG (reference sequence). The V and J ends lost 3 bases and 6 bases, in that order; junction bases with no gene match: 5. DNA of the CDR3: TGTGCCTGGAGCACGACAGGGGAGGATACGCAGTATTTT. Encoded protein: CAWSTTGEDTQYF. The full variable domain, in which reference TRBV30 and TRBJ2-3 provide the parts outside the CDR3, is SQTIHQWPATLVQPVGSPLSLECTVEGTSNPNLYWYRQAAGRGLQLLFYSVGIGQISSEVPQNLSASRPQDRQFILSSKKLLLSDSGFYLCAWSTTGEDTQYFGPGTRLTVL.

This clone was seen more than once but under ten times. The chain joins TRBV30 to TRBJ1-1; 9 bases align to TRBD1. V shed 3 bases and J 5 bases; nucleotides not matched to a gene: 4. The CDR3 spans 13 residues. Germline-derived CDR1 and CDR2 are GTSNPN and SVGIG (reference sequence). The CDR3 sequence is CAWSQDRGTEAFF. In DNA, the CDR3 is TGTGCCTGGAGCCAAGACAGGGGGACTGAAGCTTTCTTT.

In its sample, this clone was seen many times. The chain has TRBV18 and TRBJ1-1; D unclear. V was trimmed by 8 bases and J by 2 bases, leaving 12 bases between them. Germline CDR1 reads KGHSH; CDR2 reads LQKENI. The CDR3 is made up of 13 amino acids. In DNA, the CDR3 is TGTGCCAGCCCTGCCGGTATAAACACTGAAGCTTTCTTT. It translates to CASPAGINTEAFF.

This clone has more than one count but fewer than ten. This chain uses TRBV28 with TRBJ1-5; the D gene is possibly TRBD1 (6 bases). The CDR3 length is 14 residues. The germline V gene encodes CDR1 MDHEN and CDR2 SYDVKM. Trimming removed 4 bases from V and 7 bases from J, with 14 bases in between. The CDR3 nucleotides are TGTGCCAGCAGTTCCCCCGAGGGGGTCCAGCCCCAGCATTTT. Translating it yields CASSSPEGVQPQHF.

The chain joins TRBV28 to TRBJ2-4, with 7 positions matching TRBD1. Germline V gene lookup returns CDR1 MDHEN and CDR2 SYDVKM. This CDR3 has 15 residues. V trimming: 3 bases; J trimming: 7 bases; junction bases outside the gene matches: 9. CDR3 region: CASSFSGTVGNIQYF. Here the CDR3 DNA reads TGTGCCAGCAGTTTCTCTGGGACAGTAGGGAACATTCAGTACTTC.

This clone turned up a few times. The rearrangement joins TRBV10-3 to TRBJ2-2, with 14 bases fitting TRBD2. V lost 10 bases and J lost 1; bases outside the gene matches: 5. Germline loops: CDR1 ENHRY, CDR2 SYGVKD. The CDR3 contains 16 residues. CDR3 region: CATTGLAGENTGELFF. CDR3 in DNA: TGTGCCACCACGGGACTAGCGGGGGAGAACACCGGGGAGCTGTTTTTT.

The genes are TRBV29-1 and TRBJ2-3, with D possibly being TRBD2 (5 bases). The CDR3 runs 12 residues. V lost 3 bases and J lost 4, with 8 bases in between. Germline CDR1 SQVTM, CDR2 ANQGSEA. The CDR3: CSVDRTSDTQYF. As DNA, the CDR3 is TGCAGCGTTGATCGGACTTCAGATACGCAGTATTTT.

This clone was counted only a few times. This rearrangement joins TRBV5-1 to TRBJ2-6, with TRBD1 as a possible D gene (6 bases). Germline V gene data show CDR1 as SGHRS and CDR2 as YFSETQ. The ends were cut back, 5 bases at V and 3 bases at J, with 15 bases in the middle. This CDR3 comprises 16 residues. CDR3 nucleotides: TGCGCCAGCAGTCTCCGTCAGGGGAATGGGGCCAACGTCCTGACTTTC. It specifies CASSLRQGNGANVLTF.

This clone occurred many times. The rearrangement joins TRBV18 to TRBJ2-1, with 10 bases identical to TRBD2. CDR1 and CDR2 (germline): KGHSH, LQKENI. The V and J ends lost 2 bases and 10 bases, in that order; junction bases with no gene match: 8. CDR3 length: 15 amino acids. The CDR3 here is CASSPSVAGGQEQFF. The CDR3 DNA reads as TGTGCCAGCTCACCATCAGTAGCGGGGGGTCAGGAGCAGTTCTTC.

This clone was picked up a small number of times. The J gene is TRBJ2-3, the V gene TRBV6-6; TRBD2 matches 9 bases. Unmatched junction bases numbered 12, after V lost 8 bases and J lost 6 bases. CDR1 and CDR2 (germline): MNHNY, SVGAGI (reference sequence). The CDR3 covers 15 residues. The CDR3: CASQIPLAGDDTQYF. The DNA for the CDR3 is TGTGCCAGCCAAATTCCTTTAGCGGGAGACGATACGCAGTATTTT.

This clone was recorded once. The V call is TRBV7-9, the J call TRBJ2-1, with D unresolved. V lost 5 bases, J lost 5 bases, and 10 bases lay in between. The germline gives CDR1 SEHNR, CDR2 FQNEAQ (reference sequence). The CDR3 loop spans 13 amino acids. The chain's CDR3 is CASSLGLDNEQFF. In nucleotides, the CDR3 is TGTGCCAGCAGCCTCGGTTTGGACAATGAGCAGTTCTTC.